Below are 21 T cell receptor beta chains sequenced from a single sample in a study of lymphopenia after photon versus proton radiotherapy (dated by TCRdb to about 2019). Library preparation employed the immunoSEQ multiplex PCR assay. In TCRdb, the immuneACCESS table is reduced to in-frame sequences with V and J assigned. These tables do not hold every clone; where another copy was compared, an unresolved V gene accounts for under half, and the others remain unexplained. The sample records 40,000 to 45,000 clones, over 80% of which are singletons. The ten most abundant clones make up roughly a quarter of the sample. Sequenced here: peripheral blood, sampled from a patient treated with proton-based radiotherapy. The receptor source for this set is a woman in her 70s with pancreatic cancer.

The J gene is TRBJ2-1, the V gene TRBV10-3; D unresolved. CDR1 and CDR2 (germline): ENHRY, SYGVKD. V lost 3 bases and J lost 5, with 11 bases in between. This CDR3 is 14 amino acids long. The CDR3 sequence: CAISDIGYHNEQFF. Here the CDR3 DNA reads TGTGCCATCAGTGACATCGGCTACCACAATGAGCAGTTCTTC.

The CDR3 nucleotides are TGTGCCTGGAGTGTAACACAGGGTCTGGATGGCTACACCTTC. It translates to CAWSVTQGLDGYTF. The chain employs TRBV30 and TRBJ1-2, with a tentative D call TRBD1 (6 bases). From germline, CDR1 is GTSNPN and CDR2 SVGIG (reference sequence). CDR3 length equals 14 residues. V was shortened by 0 bases and J by 6 bases, with 14 bases between the two germline ends.

The chain recombines TRBV30 with TRBJ1-5; 8 nucleotides line up with TRBD1. The CDR3 totals 13 residues. J lost 8 bases, V lost 2 bases, and 5 bases had no gene match. Germline V gene data show CDR1 as GTSNPN and CDR2 as SVGIG (reference sequence). CDR3 coding DNA: TGTGCCTGGAGTCTCGACAGGGGAGAGCCCCAGCATTTT. Amino acid sequence: CAWSLDRGEPQHF.

This clone was recorded a few times. The V and J genes are TRBV6-9 and TRBJ2-3; 12 bases align to TRBD2. Germline CDR1 is MNHGY and CDR2 is SVAAGI. J lost 8 bases, V lost 5 bases, and 11 bases had no gene match. The CDR3 has 16 residues. CDR3 in DNA: TGTGCCAGCAGTCCCCGGACTAGCGGGAAGGGAGGTACGCAGTATTTT. Translation: CASSPRTSGKGGTQYF.

This clone was counted between two and nine times. The chain joins TRBV10-3 to TRBJ1-1; TRBD1 might be the D (6 bases). The CDR3 sequence is 15 residues long. V was clipped by 10 bases and J by 5 bases, with 23 bases between them. Per the germline V gene, CDR1 is ENHRY and CDR2 is SYGVKD. The CDR3 protein is CATTPGGFSRTEAFF. The CDR3 nucleotides are TGTGCCACCACGCCGGGGGGCTTCTCGAGGACTGAAGCTTTCTTT.

The chain links TRBV28 to TRBJ2-3; 8 nucleotides line up with TRBD1. CDR1 and CDR2 (germline): MDHEN, SYDVKM. The CDR3 extends over 13 amino acids. Germline trimming cut 1 base from V and 10 bases from J; bases unmatched to any gene: 4. The CDR3 coding sequence is TGTGCCAGCAGTTTATCCCCGGGACAGGCGCAGTATTTT. This codes for CASSLSPGQAQYF.

The V and J genes are TRBV14 and TRBJ2-7; TRBD2 aligns across 12 bases. The V and J ends lost 1 base and 5 bases, in that order; junction bases with no gene match: 3. Germline CDR1 SGHDN, CDR2 FVKESK. This CDR3 has 15 residues. CDR3 DNA: TGTGCCAGCAGCCAAGGACTAGCGGGGGTTCACGAGCAGTACTTC. Protein: CASSQGLAGVHEQYF.

The chain recombines TRBV9 with TRBJ2-7; 7 nucleotides match TRBD2. Germline V gene lookup returns CDR1 SGDLS and CDR2 YYNGEE. The CDR3 is 14 amino acids. Unmatched junction bases numbered 4, after V lost 0 bases and J lost 4 bases. In DNA, the CDR3 is TGTGCCAGCAGCGTAGCCGGGACTATGTACGAGCAGTACTTC. Translating gives CASSVAGTMYEQYF.

The rearrangement joins TRBV7-2 to TRBJ2-3; D is ambiguous. This CDR3 has 15 amino acids. The germline CDR1 and CDR2 sequences are SGHTA and FQGNSA. Trimming cost V 1 base and J 1 base, with 9 bases left between them. CDR3 nucleotide sequence: TGTGCCAGCAGCTTAGGAAGTCTCCGCACAGATACGCAGTATTTT. Residues: CASSLGSLRTDTQYF.

V gene TRBV11-2 combines with J gene TRBJ2-1, with 13 bases that match TRBD2. CDR1 and CDR2 (germline): SGHAT, FQNNGV. J was trimmed by 5 bases and V by 1 base; bases with no gene match: 8. The CDR3 is 18 residues long. CDR3 nucleotides: TGTGCCAGCAGCTTAGGGACTAGCGGGAGTTGGTCACACAATGAGCAGTTCTTC. It yields the protein CASSLGTSGSWSHNEQFF. The whole variable domain, remainder taken from reference TRBV11-2 and TRBJ2-1, is EAGVAQSPRYKIIEKRQSVAFWCNPISGHATLYWYQQILGQGPKLLIQFQNNGVVDDSQLPKDRFSAERLKGVDSTLKIQPAKLEDSAVYLCASSLGTSGSWSHNEQFFGPGTRLTVL.

V and J are TRBV19 and TRBJ1-5; D uncertain. V was trimmed by 5 bases and J by 1 base, leaving 12 bases between them. Per germline, CDR1 LNHDA and CDR2 SQIVND (reference sequence). The CDR3 sequence is 15 residues long. CDR3 sequence: CASSSPAASNQPQHF. In DNA form, the CDR3 reads TGTGCCAGTAGTTCTCCGGCGGCGAGCAATCAGCCCCAGCATTTT.

The gene calls are TRBV6-5 and TRBJ2-2, with D unclear. Germline CDR1 and CDR2: MNHEY and SVGAGI. The germline V and J ends were trimmed by 2 bases and 7 bases, with 8 bases remaining between them. CDR3 size: 13 residues. The CDR3 region has the DNA TGTGCCAGCAGTTACGCCACGGGCGGGGAGCTGTTTTTT. Amino acids: CASSYATGGELFF.

The chain employs TRBV29-1 and TRBJ2-7; D unclear. The CDR3 is 15 amino acids. V lost 6 bases, J lost 0 bases, and 18 bases lay in between. Germline CDR1 SQVTM, CDR2 ANQGSEA. CDR3 residues: CSVWEQSGGSYEQYF. The CDR3 nucleotides read TGCAGCGTCTGGGAACAGTCGGGTGGCTCCTACGAGCAGTACTTC.

This chain connects TRBV11-2 to TRBJ2-7, with 7 bases identical to TRBD1. V was pared by 4 bases and J by 1 base, with 4 bases of the junction left unmatched. The CDR3 length is 14 residues. Looked up from germline, CDR1 is SGHAT and CDR2 is FQNNGV. CDR3 residues: CASSYRTGSYEQYF. As DNA, the CDR3 is TGTGCCAGCAGCTACCGGACAGGATCCTACGAGCAGTACTTC. Supplemented by reference TRBV11-2 and TRBJ2-7, the full variable domain reads EAGVAQSPRYKIIEKRQSVAFWCNPISGHATLYWYQQILGQGPKLLIQFQNNGVVDDSQLPKDRFSAERLKGVDSTLKIQPAKLEDSAVYLCASSYRTGSYEQYFGPGTRLTVT.

The rearrangement joins TRBV9 to TRBJ2-3; D is uncertain. Germline V gene data show CDR1 as SGDLS and CDR2 as YYNGEE. V dropped 0 bases and J dropped 6 bases, with 8 bases sitting between them. The CDR3 length is 13 residues. The CDR3 nucleotides read TGTGCCAGCAGCGTAGCCCTTCGTGATACGCAGTATTTT. This gives the protein CASSVALRDTQYF.

The V gene is TRBV7-9, the J gene TRBJ2-7; D gene uncertain. The CDR3 runs to 14 residues. CDR1 SEHNR and CDR2 FQNEAQ come from the germline V gene (reference sequence). The V end lost 5 bases, the J end lost 4 bases, and 15 bases lay between the germline ends. Here the CDR3 DNA reads TGTGCCAGCAGCCCCCCAAAGGATTTTTACGAGCAGTACTTC. It encodes CASSPPKDFYEQYF. The whole variable domain, filled in from reference TRBV7-9 and TRBJ2-7, reads DTGVSQNPRHKITKRGQNVTFRCDPISEHNRLYWYRQTLGQGPEFLTYFQNEAQLEKSRLLSDRFSAERPKGSFSTLEIQRTEQGDSAMYLCASSPPKDFYEQYFGPGTRLTVT.

The chain is built from TRBV6-5 and TRBJ2-7; 14 nucleotides line up with TRBD2. V lost 6 bases and J lost 7; bases outside the gene matches: 8. This CDR3 contains 15 residues. Germline V CDR1 and CDR2: MNHEY, SVGAGI. The CDR3 spells CASRPGTSGSREQYF. DNA for the CDR3: TGTGCCAGCAGACCCGGGACTAGCGGGAGTAGGGAGCAGTACTTC.

The genes are TRBV7-9 and TRBJ1-2; 9 nucleotides line up with TRBD1. This CDR3 is 16 amino acids long. V shed 1 base and J 3 bases; nucleotides not matched to a gene: 6. Looked up from germline, CDR1 is SEHNR and CDR2 is FQNEAQ (reference sequence). CDR3 residues: CASSLVGDRDYYGYTF. The CDR3 DNA reads TGTGCCAGCAGCTTAGTTGGGGACAGGGATTACTATGGCTACACCTTC.

This clone has only one observation. This chain connects TRBV28 to TRBJ2-3; D may be TRBD2 (6 bases). Germline V gives CDR1 MDHEN, CDR2 SYDVKM. This CDR3 comprises 20 residues. Trimming took 2 bases from V and 3 from J, leaving 27 bases between them. This CDR3 is CASSLGGSGIGLAGTDTQYF. The CDR3 DNA is TGTGCCAGCAGTTTAGGGGGGTCGGGAATTGGTTTAGCAGGGACAGATACGCAGTATTTT.

The chain has TRBV5-1 and TRBJ1-1, with TRBD1 matching 7 bases. Losses at the gene ends were 4 bases for V and 1 base for J; bases not matched to a gene: 7. The CDR3 runs to 15 residues. The germline V gene has CDR1 SGHRS and CDR2 YFSETQ. In DNA, the CDR3 is TGCGCCAGCAGCCTCGAGGGGGCGGAGAACACTGAAGCTTTCTTT. It yields the protein CASSLEGAENTEAFF.

The CDR3 sequence: CAIGGVRDNSYEQYF. The CDR3 DNA follows: TGTGCCATCGGGGGAGTCCGGGACAACTCCTACGAGCAGTACTTC. The chain employs TRBV10-3 and TRBJ2-7; maybe TRBD1 (6 bases). Trimming left V 8 bases short and J 0 bases short, with 17 bases between. The CDR3 covers 15 residues. Germline values: CDR1 ENHRY, CDR2 SYGVKD.